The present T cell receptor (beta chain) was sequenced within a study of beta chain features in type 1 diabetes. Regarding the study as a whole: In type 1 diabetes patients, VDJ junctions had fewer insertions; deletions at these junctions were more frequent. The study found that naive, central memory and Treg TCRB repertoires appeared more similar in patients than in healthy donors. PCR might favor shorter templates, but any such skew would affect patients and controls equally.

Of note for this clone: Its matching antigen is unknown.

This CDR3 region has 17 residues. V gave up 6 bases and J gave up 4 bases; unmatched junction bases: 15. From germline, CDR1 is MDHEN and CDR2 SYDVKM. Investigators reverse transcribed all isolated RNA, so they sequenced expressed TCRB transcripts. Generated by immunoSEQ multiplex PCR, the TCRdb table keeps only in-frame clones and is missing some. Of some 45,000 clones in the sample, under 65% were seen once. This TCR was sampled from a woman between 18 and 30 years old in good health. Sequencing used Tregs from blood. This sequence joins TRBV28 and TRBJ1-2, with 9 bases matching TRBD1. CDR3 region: CASRVTGRQGETYGYTF. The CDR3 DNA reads TGTGCCAGCAGGGTAACAGGTAGACAGGGGGAGACCTATGGCTACACCTTC.